The 20 T cell receptor beta chains below come from one sample, sequenced in a study of shared clonotypes between healthy human individuals. The method was immunoSEQ multiplex PCR; TCRdb's version includes in-frame clones alone and lacks a portion of them. The table shows about 1.5 million clones, with about 98% occurring only once. The sequenced sample was naive CD4+ T cells sorted from blood. As to subset: CD45RA+ positively selected. Receptors were obtained from a man aged 25 to 40 in good health.

V and J are TRBV28 and TRBJ2-3; TRBD2 might be the D (5 bases). Per the germline V gene, CDR1 is MDHEN and CDR2 is SYDVKM. This CDR3 has 16 residues. The ends were cut back, 4 bases at V and 6 bases at J, with 20 bases in the middle. CDR3 sequence reads: CASSSQRLGVGDTQYF. The CDR3 DNA reads as TGTGCCAGCAGTTCTCAGCGGCTTGGGGTGGGGGATACGCAGTATTTT.

The rearrangement joins TRBV18 to TRBJ1-5; TRBD1 agrees at 12 bases. This CDR3 has 18 residues. The germline gives CDR1 KGHSH, CDR2 LQKENI. V lost 4 bases to trimming and J lost 2 bases; unmatched junction nucleotides: 9. CDR3 amino acids: CASSQEPGQGAGNQPQHF. CDR3 sequence (DNA): TGTGCCAGCTCACAAGAACCGGGACAGGGGGCTGGCAATCAGCCCCAGCATTTT.

V usage is TRBV7-6 and J usage is TRBJ1-1, with D perhaps TRBD1 (6 bases). Trimming cost V 5 bases and J 1 base, with 14 bases left between them. Germline V lookup: CDR1 SGHVS, CDR2 FNYEAQ. This CDR3 is 15 amino acids long. In DNA form, the CDR3 reads TGTGCCAGCAGCCACACTCGGGGGCAGAACACTGAAGCTTTCTTT. Its translation: CASSHTRGQNTEAFF.

V is TRBV5-1 and J is TRBJ2-7; D ambiguous. CDR3 length: 15 residues. The germline gives CDR1 SGHRS, CDR2 YFSETQ. Trimming took 4 bases from V and 0 from J, leaving 14 bases between them. The CDR3, as DNA: TGCGCCAGCAGCACGATGATGTTGAGCTCCTACGAGCAGTACTTC. Protein: CASSTMMLSSYEQYF.

The V and J genes are TRBV7-2 and TRBJ1-1; D gene uncertain. The germline V gene encodes CDR1 SGHTA and CDR2 FQGNSA. V was clipped by 5 bases and J by 3 bases, with 13 bases between them. The length of the CDR3 is 14 residues. The CDR3 region has the DNA TGTGCCAGCAGCCGTAGCTTAAGGGACACTGAAGCTTTCTTT. It specifies CASSRSLRDTEAFF.

The chain has TRBV18 and TRBJ2-3; perhaps TRBD2 as D (6 bases). The length of the CDR3 is 13 residues. Germline assignment: CDR1 KGHSH and CDR2 LQKENI. As DNA, the CDR3 is TGTGCGGCGGCGGGATTAAGCACAGATACGCAGTATTTT. It is translated as CAAAGLSTDTQYF.

The gene calls are TRBV11-1 and TRBJ2-5; 8 bases agree with TRBD2. The CDR3 spans 15 residues. Germline loops: CDR1 SGHAT, CDR2 FQDESV (reference sequence). With V trimmed by 3 bases and J by 2 bases, 5 bases remained unmatched. CDR3: CASSLFGREQETQYF. CDR3 sequence (DNA): TGTGCCAGCAGCTTGTTCGGGAGGGAACAAGAGACCCAGTACTTC.

This sequence joins TRBV7-2 and TRBJ1-5; the match to TRBD1 covers 8 bases. This CDR3 has 15 residues. CDR1 and CDR2 (germline): SGHTA, FQGNSA. V lost 1 base, J lost 6 bases, and 5 bases stayed unmatched. The CDR3 sequence: CASSLDRGGSQPQHF. In DNA, the CDR3 is TGTGCCAGCAGCTTAGACAGGGGGGGTAGTCAGCCCCAGCATTTT. Drawing the rest from reference TRBV7-2 and TRBJ1-5, the complete variable domain is GAGVSQSPSNKVTEKGKDVELRCDPISGHTALYWYRQSLGQGLEFLIYFQGNSAPDKSGLPSDRFSAERTGGSVSTLTIQRTQQEDSAVYLCASSLDRGGSQPQHFGDGTRLSIL.

The chain joins TRBV11-2 to TRBJ1-2; D perhaps matches TRBD1 (5 bases). This CDR3 contains 14 residues. V lost 4 bases and J 5 bases, leaving 14 bases between the germline ends. Germline CDR1 SGHAT, CDR2 FQNNGV. CDR3 sequence reads: CASSSRGLWYGYTF. CDR3 DNA: TGTGCCAGCAGCTCAAGGGGTTTATGGTATGGCTACACCTTC.

As for this clone: Distinct nucleotide sequences in the sample also encode this CDR3. The chain uses TRBV2 and TRBJ2-2; D not certain. V was pared by 4 bases and J by 5 bases, with 5 bases between. Germline V gene sequence: CDR1 SNHLY, CDR2 FYNNEI. This CDR3 has 12 residues. The chain's CDR3 is CASSGDTGELFF. The CDR3 DNA reads as TGTGCCAGCAGTGGGGATACCGGGGAGCTGTTTTTT.

This chain joins TRBV18 and TRBJ2-5; TRBD2 matches 15 bases. V lost 6 bases and J lost 5; bases outside the gene matches: 16. The CDR3 covers 19 residues. Germline V CDR1 and CDR2: KGHSH, LQKENI. CDR3 in DNA: TGTGCCAGCTCCCTCCAGGGACTAGCGGGAGGAGGAGGCAGGGAGACCCAGTACTTC. As protein: CASSLQGLAGGGGRETQYF.

V is TRBV5-1 and J is TRBJ2-7; no reliable D call. The CDR3 consists of 14 residues. Trimming shortened V by 3 bases and J by 6 bases, and 16 bases separated the two germline ends. Germline V gene sequence: CDR1 SGHRS, CDR2 YFSETQ. The chain's CDR3 is CASSSGPSGSEQYF. The CDR3, as DNA: TGCGCCAGCAGCTCCGGACCGAGTGGGTCCGAGCAGTACTTC.

V is TRBV7-2 and J is TRBJ2-2; D perhaps matches TRBD2 (6 bases). Per the germline V gene, CDR1 is SGHTA and CDR2 is FQGNSA. V was shortened by 8 bases and J by 3 bases, with 16 bases between the two germline ends. The CDR3 runs to 15 residues. The CDR3 DNA reads as TGTGCCAGCGGACGGCTAGCGAGATACACCGGGGAGCTGTTTTTT. It codes for CASGRLARYTGELFF.

J is TRBJ2-7 and V is TRBV7-3; 7 bases match TRBD2. The CDR3 runs to 15 residues. Germline CDR1 is SGHTA and CDR2 is FQGTGA. V was pared by 5 bases and J by 2 bases, with 9 bases of the junction left unmatched. The CDR3 reads CASSPRGGTPYEQYF. The DNA of the CDR3 is TGTGCCAGCAGCCCGCGGGGAGGGACTCCCTACGAGCAGTACTTC.

The chain links TRBV2 to TRBJ1-5, with a tentative D call TRBD1 (6 bases). The V gene lost 4 bases and the J gene lost 5 bases, with 9 bases spanning the gap. The CDR3 sequence is 13 residues long. Per the germline V gene, CDR1 is SNHLY and CDR2 is FYNNEI. The DNA of the CDR3 is TGTGCCAGCAGTGGTCAGGGGTATCAGCCCCAGCATTTT. This gives the protein CASSGQGYQPQHF.

The gene calls are TRBV29-1 and TRBJ2-3, with 8 bases fitting TRBD1. CDR1 and CDR2 (germline): SQVTM, ANQGSEA. Germline trimming cut 4 bases from V and 2 bases from J; bases unmatched to any gene: 8. CDR3 length: 15 amino acids. This chain's CDR3 is CSVGLLGQATDTQYF. The CDR3 DNA is TGCAGCGTTGGACTTCTGGGACAGGCCACAGATACGCAGTATTTT.

The chain joins TRBV19 to TRBJ2-1; TRBD2 is a possible D gene (5 bases). CDR1 LNHDA and CDR2 SQIVND come from the germline V gene (reference sequence). There are 14 residues in the CDR3. V lost 6 bases to trimming and J lost 4 bases, with 13 bases between them. As DNA, the CDR3 is TGTGCCAGTAGGTCGGAGGCCGCATACAATGAGCAGTTCTTC. This gives the protein CASRSEAAYNEQFF.

V gene TRBV6-6 combines with J gene TRBJ2-7; D is possibly TRBD1 (5 bases). Germline CDR1 and CDR2: MNHNY and SVGAGI (reference sequence). The CDR3 has 15 amino acids. V shed 2 bases and J shed 4 bases, with 15 bases lying between them. The CDR3 bases are TGTGCCAGCAGTTACCTGGCAGCAGGGCGATACGAGCAGTACTTC. It translates to CASSYLAAGRYEQYF.

The chain uses TRBV25-1 and TRBJ2-3; a weak D match, TRBD2 (6 bases). The germline CDR1 and CDR2 sequences are MGHDK and SYGVNS. Between the trimmed V and J ends, which lost 7 bases and 4 bases, there was a span of 12 bases. This CDR3 has 13 residues. The DNA of the CDR3 is TGTGCCAGCAAATTTAGCGGCGCAGATACGCAGTATTTT. Encoded protein: CASKFSGADTQYF. The variable domain in full, completed from reference TRBV25-1 and TRBJ2-3, reads EADIYQTPRYLVIGTGKKITLECSQTMGHDKMYWYQQDPGMELHLIHYSYGVNSTEKGDLSSESTVSRIRTEHFPLTLESARPSHTSQYLCASKFSGADTQYFGPGTRLTVL.

Turning to this clone: The same CDR3 also results from other DNA sequences found in this sample. CDR3: CASSPGQGYNEQFF. The CDR3, as DNA: TGTGCCAGCAGCCCGGGACAGGGGTACAATGAGCAGTTCTTC. This chain uses TRBV5-5 with TRBJ2-1; 10 bases map to TRBD1. This CDR3 has 14 residues. CDR1 SGHKS and CDR2 YYEKEE come from the germline V gene (reference sequence). The V and J ends lost 4 bases and 4 bases, in that order; junction bases with no gene match: 2.